This entry describes one T cell receptor (beta chain). In its sample, this clonotype was seen a few times. The specificity of this receptor is unknown. No base quality information exists; no much larger clone differs at one position. The time point label for this specimen denotes: before S. Paratyphi A challenge (baseline). MAIT cells were defined as Valpha7.2+ CD161+ T cells and identified and sorted by flow cytometry. Circulating MAIT cell TCRbeta repertoires were profiled longitudinally in over five volunteers in whom enteric fever developed after controlled oral challenge with live Salmonella Paratyphi A. Every diagnosed volunteer provided MAIT cell samples at pre-infection, mid-infection and post-infection timepoints. A diagnosis of enteric fever was based on Paratyphi A bacteremia and/or a persistent fever above 38 degrees C that lasted longer than 12 hours. Infection was diagnosed in challenged volunteers between day 4 and day 7 after challenge. For RNA extraction, between roughly 4,500 and 10,000 MAIT cells from each sample were sorted straight into RNAqueous-Micro lysis buffer. Lymphoprep gradient centrifugation was used to isolate peripheral blood mononuclear cells from both the blood samples and the leukocyte cones. A BD FACSAria Fusion or BD FACSAria III sorter was used for cell sorting.

These data belong to a study of MAIT cells during Salmonella Paratyphi A infection (dated 2017 in TCRdb). For the study in its entirety: Adult volunteers aged 18 to 60 swallowed one dose of 1-5x10^3 CFU of S. Paratyphi A strain NVGH308. Ciprofloxacin 500 mg twice daily for 14 days, starting at diagnosis, was given to diagnosed volunteers. What the work shows at the level of the full study, not this receptor alone: MAIT TRBV usage was oligoclonal, favouring TRBV20 and TRBV6, and appeared unchanged by infection. Diagnosed volunteers showed more expansion or contraction among top five MAIT clonotypes than healthy controls (roughly 0.56 versus 0.12), suggesting infection-driven repertoire reshaping. Although the availability of volunteer samples limited sample sizes, the sizes were judged adequate for detecting differences between groups. A significant decrease in the space occupied by over-represented MAIT clonotypes was found from baseline to mid-infection (roughly 0.18 to 0.096), whereas no significant post-infection difference was found.

V is cut by 4 bases and J by 4 bases, and the space between the germline ends is 14 bases. Reading from cysteine to phenylalanine, the CDR3 counts 15 amino acids. Only the CDR3 DNA stays, 45 bases, in frame from base 1. The germline V gene sets CDR1 to SGHVS and CDR2 to FQNEAQ. Libraries were prepared through 5' RACE. TCRbeta was amplified in two PCR rounds using Phusion High-Fidelity polymerase, and the primers carried sample-specific barcodes. TCRbeta libraries were generated by template-switch cDNA synthesis with SMARTScribe reverse transcriptase and a TRBC-specific primer. The barcoded samples were pooled and then prepared using the NEBNext Ultra DNA Library Prep Kit for Illumina. Sequencing of libraries was performed on an Illumina MiSeq with the MiSeq reagent kit v2, 300 cycles. The source study handled its data this way. Reads were demultiplexed by barcode with Jemultiplexer and aligned with MiTCR using default parameters. Non-functional sequences were removed with VDJtools, and each clonotype was defined by its amino acid sequence, with frequencies calculated from the assigned sequence reads. In the clonal space homeostasis analysis, clonotypes were binned by frequency as over-represented (0.05-1), large, medium and small. Clones were called with MiXCR by TCRdb after fastp trimmed the public reads at Q25, and only in-frame beta chains were retained. Here each entry gathers all rows of one CDR3 protein and keeps the most common genes and DNA. These V and J calls derive from TCRdb rather than the authors' analysis. The sample includes around 770 distinct CDR3 sequences, with approximately 30% observed a single time. The ten largest account for about 26% of the sample.

Recombination joined TRBV7-8 with TRBJ2-4; the D gene is unclear. The sequence derives from a person between 18 and 70 years old who was deliberately infected with Salmonella Paratyphi A in a paratyphoid fever challenge study. This specimen was MAIT cells from blood, taken at the first sampling point of the challenge study. The DNA sequence follows: TGTGCCAGCAGCTCAAAAGCCGGAGATAAAAACATTCAGTACTTC. This gives the protein CASSSKAGDKNIQYF.